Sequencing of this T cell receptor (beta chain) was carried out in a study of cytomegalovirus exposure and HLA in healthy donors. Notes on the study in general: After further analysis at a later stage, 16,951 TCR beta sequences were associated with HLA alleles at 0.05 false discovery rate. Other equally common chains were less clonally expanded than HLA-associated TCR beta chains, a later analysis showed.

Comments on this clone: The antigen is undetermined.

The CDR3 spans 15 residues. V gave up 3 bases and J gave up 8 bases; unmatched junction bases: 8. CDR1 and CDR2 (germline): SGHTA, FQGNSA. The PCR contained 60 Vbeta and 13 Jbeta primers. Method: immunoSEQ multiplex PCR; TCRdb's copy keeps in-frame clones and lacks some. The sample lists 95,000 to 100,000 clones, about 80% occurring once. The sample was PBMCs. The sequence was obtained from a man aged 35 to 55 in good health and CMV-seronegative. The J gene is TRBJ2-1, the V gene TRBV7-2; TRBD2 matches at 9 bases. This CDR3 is CASSLLSGGPDEQFF. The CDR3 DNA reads TGTGCCAGCAGCTTGCTTAGCGGGGGACCAGATGAGCAGTTCTTC.